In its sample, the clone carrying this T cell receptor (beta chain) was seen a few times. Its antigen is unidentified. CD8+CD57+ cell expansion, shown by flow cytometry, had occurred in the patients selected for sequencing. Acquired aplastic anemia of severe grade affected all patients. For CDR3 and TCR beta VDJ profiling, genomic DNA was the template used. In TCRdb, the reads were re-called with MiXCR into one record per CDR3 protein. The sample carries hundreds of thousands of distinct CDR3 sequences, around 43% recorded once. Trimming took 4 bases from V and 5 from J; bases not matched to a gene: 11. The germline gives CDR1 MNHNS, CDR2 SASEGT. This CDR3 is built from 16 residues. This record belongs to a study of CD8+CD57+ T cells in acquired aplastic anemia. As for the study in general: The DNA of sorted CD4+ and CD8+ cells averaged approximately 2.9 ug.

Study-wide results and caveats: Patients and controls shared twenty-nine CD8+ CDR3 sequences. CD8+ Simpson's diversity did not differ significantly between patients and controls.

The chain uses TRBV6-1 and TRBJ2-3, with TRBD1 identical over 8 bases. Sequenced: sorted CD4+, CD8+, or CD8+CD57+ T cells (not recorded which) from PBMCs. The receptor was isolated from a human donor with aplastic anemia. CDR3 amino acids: CASSARQGILVDTQYF. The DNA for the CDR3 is TGTGCCAGCAGTGCCCGACAGGGGATTCTGGTAGATACGCAGTATTTT.